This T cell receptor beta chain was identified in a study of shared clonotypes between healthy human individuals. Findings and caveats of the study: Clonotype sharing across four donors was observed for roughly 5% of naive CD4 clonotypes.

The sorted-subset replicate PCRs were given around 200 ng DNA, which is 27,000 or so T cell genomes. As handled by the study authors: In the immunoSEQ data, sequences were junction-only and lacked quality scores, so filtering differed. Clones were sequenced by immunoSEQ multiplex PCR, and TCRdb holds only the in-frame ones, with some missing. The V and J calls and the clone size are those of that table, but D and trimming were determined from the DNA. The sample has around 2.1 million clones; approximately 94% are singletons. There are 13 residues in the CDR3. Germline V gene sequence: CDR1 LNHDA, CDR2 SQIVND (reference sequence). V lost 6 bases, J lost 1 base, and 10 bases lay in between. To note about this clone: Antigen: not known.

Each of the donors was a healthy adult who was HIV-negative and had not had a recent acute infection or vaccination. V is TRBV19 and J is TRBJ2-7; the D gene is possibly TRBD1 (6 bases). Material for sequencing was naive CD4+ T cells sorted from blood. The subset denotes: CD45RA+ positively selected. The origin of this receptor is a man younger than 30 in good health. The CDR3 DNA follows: TGTGCCAGTAGCCCGGACAGATCCTACGAGCAGTACTTC. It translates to CASSPDRSYEQYF.